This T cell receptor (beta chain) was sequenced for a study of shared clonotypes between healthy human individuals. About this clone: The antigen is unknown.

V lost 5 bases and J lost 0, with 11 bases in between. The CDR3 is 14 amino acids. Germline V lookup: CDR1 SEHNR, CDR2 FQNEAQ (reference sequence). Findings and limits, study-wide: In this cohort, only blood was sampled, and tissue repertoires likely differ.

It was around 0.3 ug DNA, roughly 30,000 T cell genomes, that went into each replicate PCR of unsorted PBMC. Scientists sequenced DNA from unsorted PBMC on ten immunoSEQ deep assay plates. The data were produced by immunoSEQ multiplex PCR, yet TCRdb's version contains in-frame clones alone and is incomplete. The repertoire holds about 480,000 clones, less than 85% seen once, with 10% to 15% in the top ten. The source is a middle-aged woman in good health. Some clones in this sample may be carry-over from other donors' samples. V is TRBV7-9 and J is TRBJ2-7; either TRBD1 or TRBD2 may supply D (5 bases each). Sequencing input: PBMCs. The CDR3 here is CASSPGTTSYEQYF. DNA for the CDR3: TGTGCCAGCAGCCCCGGGACCACCTCCTACGAGCAGTACTTC.